The 21 T cell receptor beta chains below all came from one sample that was sequenced in a study of blood T cell repertoires in COVID-19. Repertoires were generated with immunoSEQ multiplex PCR, while TCRdb's copy carries only in-frame clones and drops some. The table lists approximately 200,000 clones, approximately 87% of them singletons. Input material: peripheral blood. Source of these receptors: a man aged 55 to 70 who had recovered from COVID-19.

The gene calls are TRBV9 and TRBJ2-7, with 10 bases identical to TRBD1. The CDR3 consists of 14 residues. Germline CDR1 SGDLS, CDR2 YYNGEE. V lost 3 bases to trimming and J lost 4 bases; unmatched junction nucleotides: 4. CDR3 loop: CASSGQGAPYEQYF. CDR3 in DNA: TGTGCCAGCAGCGGACAGGGGGCGCCTTACGAGCAGTACTTC.

This chain links TRBV25-1 with TRBJ2-5; a possible D gene is TRBD1 (6 bases). The V end was cut by 5 bases, the J end by 3 bases, with 10 bases between. Germline CDR1 MGHDK, CDR2 SYGVNS. CDR3 length: 13 residues. CDR3 DNA: TGTGCCAGCAGTATGGCAGGGGAAGAGACCCAGTACTTC. It specifies CASSMAGEETQYF.

This clone was observed a single time. J is TRBJ1-2 and V is TRBV9, with a weak D call TRBD1 (5 bases). V was trimmed by 5 bases and J by 3 bases, leaving 11 bases between them. The CDR3 has 13 residues. Germline V lookup: CDR1 SGDLS, CDR2 YYNGEE. The DNA of the CDR3 is TGTGCCAGCAGTCCCGACAGACACTATGGCTACACCTTC. Its translation: CASSPDRHYGYTF. Combining the CDR3 with reference TRBV9 and TRBJ1-2 gives the whole variable domain DSGVTQTPKHLITATGQRVTLRCSPRSGDLSVYWYQQSLDQGLQFLIQYYNGEERAKGNILERFSAQQFPDLHSELNLSSLELGDSALYFCASSPDRHYGYTFGSGTRLTVV.

CDR3 bases: TGTGCCAGCAGATCCCGACCGACAGGGCTTCAGGGCACCGGGGAGCTGTTTTTT. It specifies CASRSRPTGLQGTGELFF. This chain joins TRBV3-1 (or the pseudogene TRBV3-2) and TRBJ2-2, with 7 nucleotides matching TRBD1. Germline CDR1 LGHDT, CDR2 YNNKEL (reference sequence). Trimming at V came to 6 bases and at J to 4 bases, leaving 17 bases not matched to a gene. The CDR3 runs to 18 residues.

The chain recombines TRBV6-2 or TRBV6-3 with TRBJ1-2; 9 bases match TRBD1. V was pared by 2 bases and J by 8 bases, with 12 bases of the junction left unmatched. This CDR3 is built from 16 residues. CDR1 is MNHEY, CDR2 SVGEGT, per germline. The CDR3 DNA follows: TGTGCCAGCAGTTACGGTTTCGCGGGACAGGGAAGGGGCTACACCTTC. It specifies CASSYGFAGQGRGYTF.

The sample holds a few counts of this clone. The chain uses TRBV28 and TRBJ1-4; 7 bases map to TRBD1. The CDR3 contains 16 residues. Germline V gives CDR1 MDHEN, CDR2 SYDVKM. After removal of 6 bases from V and 2 bases from J, the junction contained 9 bases not matched to a gene. CDR3 bases: TGTGCCAGCAGGGGGAGCTCGGGACAGACTAATGAAAAACTGTTTTTT. It encodes CASRGSSGQTNEKLFF. The full variable domain, completed using reference TRBV28 and TRBJ1-4, is DVKVTQSSRYLVKRTGEKVFLECVQDMDHENMFWYRQDPGLGLRLIYFSYDVKMKEKGDIPEGYSVSREKKERFSLILESASTNQTSMYLCASRGSSGQTNEKLFFGSGTQLSVL.

The chain carries TRBV28 and TRBJ2-7; TRBD1 matches at 9 bases. Losses at the gene ends were 4 bases for V and 4 bases for J; bases not matched to a gene: 11. Germline V gives CDR1 MDHEN, CDR2 SYDVKM. CDR3 length: 16 residues. The CDR3 loop is CASSSVGQGNPYEQYF. The CDR3 nucleotides read TGTGCCAGCAGTTCGGTCGGACAGGGGAATCCATACGAGCAGTACTTC. The entire variable domain, with the rest obtained from reference TRBV28 and TRBJ2-7, is as follows: DVKVTQSSRYLVKRTGEKVFLECVQDMDHENMFWYRQDPGLGLRLIYFSYDVKMKEKGDIPEGYSVSREKKERFSLILESASTNQTSMYLCASSSVGQGNPYEQYFGPGTRLTVT.

V gene TRBV6-1 combines with J gene TRBJ1-2; TRBD1 might be the D (5 bases). The V end lost 3 bases, the J end lost 0 bases, and 11 bases lay between the germline ends. Germline assignment: CDR1 MNHNS and CDR2 SASEGT. This CDR3 spans 15 amino acids. CDR3: CASSEAQVANYGYTF. In DNA, the CDR3 is TGTGCCAGCAGTGAGGCACAGGTGGCTAACTATGGCTACACCTTC.

V usage is TRBV29-1 and J usage is TRBJ1-2; 7 positions agree with TRBD1. Germline CDR1 is SQVTM and CDR2 is ANQGSEA. V lost 1 base and J lost 0; bases outside the gene matches: 8. The length of the CDR3 is 16 residues. CDR3 protein: CSVEGGQSFPNYGYTF. CDR3 sequence (DNA): TGCAGCGTTGAAGGGGGACAGAGTTTCCCTAACTATGGCTACACCTTC.

As DNA, the CDR3 is TGTGCCAGCAGCCCCCGGCGGGCAGGTGATGGCTACACCTTC. Encoded protein: CASSPRRAGDGYTF. This chain uses TRBV7-2 with TRBJ1-2, with D unclear. This CDR3 spans 14 amino acids. Germline lookup yields CDR1 SGHTA and CDR2 FQGNSA. Trimming cost V 5 bases and J 6 bases, with 16 bases left between them.

The chain employs TRBV29-1 and TRBJ1-1; D not certain. CDR3 length equals 17 residues. The V gene's germline CDR1 is SQVTM and CDR2 ANQGSEA. V was cut by 0 bases and J by 6 bases, with 23 bases left in between. CDR3 sequence: CSVEDAVVGSRESEAFF. The CDR3 DNA reads as TGCAGCGTTGAAGACGCGGTGGTAGGGAGTCGGGAGTCTGAAGCTTTCTTT.

This chain connects TRBV5-4 to TRBJ2-7; the D is unclear. Germline-derived CDR1 and CDR2 are SGHNT and YYREEE (reference sequence). The CDR3 sequence is 14 residues long. Trimming stripped 0 bases from V and 0 bases from J, with 7 bases between. The CDR3 loop reads CASSLDAGSYEQYF. Here the CDR3 DNA reads TGTGCCAGCAGCTTGGACGCAGGCTCCTACGAGCAGTACTTC.

This sequence joins TRBV11-3 and TRBJ1-3, with D maybe TRBD1 (5 bases). CDR3 length: 15 amino acids. The V gene lost 1 base and the J gene lost 8 bases, with 15 bases spanning the gap. Germline loops: CDR1 SGHNT, CDR2 YENEEA. The CDR3 spells CASSLGTGRADTIYF. Written as DNA, the CDR3 is TGTGCCAGCAGCTTAGGCACGGGCAGGGCGGACACCATATATTTT.

The chain couples TRBV29-1 to TRBJ2-5; the D gene is possibly TRBD2 (6 bases). This CDR3 contains 13 residues. Germline V gene sequence: CDR1 SQVTM, CDR2 ANQGSEA. The germline V and J ends were trimmed by 1 base and 5 bases, with 11 bases remaining between them. The CDR3 DNA follows: TGCAGCGTTGAAGGCGGGGTCGGGGAGACCCAGTACTTC. Translating it yields CSVEGGVGETQYF.

This clone was detected once. The genes are TRBV30 and TRBJ2-2, with D perhaps TRBD2 (6 bases). The germline V gene has CDR1 GTSNPN and CDR2 SVGIG (reference sequence). CDR3 size: 15 residues. V was cut by 0 bases and J by 4 bases, with 12 bases left in between. CDR3 in amino acids: CAWSVYGGTTGELFF. In nucleotides, the CDR3 is TGTGCCTGGAGTGTTTACGGAGGGACCACCGGGGAGCTGTTTTTT.

About this clone: Here the CDR3 omits its conserved ending phenylalanine or tryptophan, so a read error is the likely source. V usage is TRBV5-6 and J usage is TRBJ2-7; the match to TRBD1 covers 7 bases. J was trimmed by 4 bases and V by 3 bases; bases with no gene match: 7. CDR3 length equals 14 residues. The germline gives CDR1 SGHDT, CDR2 YYEEEE. The CDR3 DNA reads TGTGCCAGCAGCTCTCAGGGGGTAGGGTACGAGCAGTACCTC. This encodes CASSSQGVGYEQYL.

CDR3 sequence reads: CSVDGLAGPTDTQYF. CDR3 in DNA: TGCAGCGTTGACGGGCTAGCGGGGCCGACAGATACGCAGTATTTT. This rearrangement joins TRBV29-1 to TRBJ2-3, with TRBD2 matching over 9 bases. This CDR3 region has 15 residues. Germline V gene sequence: CDR1 SQVTM, CDR2 ANQGSEA. V lost 3 bases to trimming and J lost 3 bases; unmatched junction nucleotides: 7.

The chain has TRBV12-3 or TRBV12-4 and TRBJ1-2; D is unclear. Trimming stripped 7 bases from V and 4 bases from J, with 10 bases between. The CDR3 extends over 12 amino acids. The CDR3 bases are TGTGCCAGCAAAAAAGCCTCCTATGGCTACACCTTC. It encodes CASKKASYGYTF.

The count of this clone is one. V gene TRBV2 combines with J gene TRBJ2-5, with TRBD2 identical over 10 bases. CDR1 is SNHLY, CDR2 FYNNEI, per germline. This CDR3 has 14 amino acids. Losses at the gene ends were 4 bases for V and 6 bases for J; bases not matched to a gene: 5. In DNA, the CDR3 is TGTGCCAGCAGTGGGACTAGCGGTGGGCAGACCCAGTACTTC. It yields the protein CASSGTSGGQTQYF.

The V call is TRBV19, the J call TRBJ1-2; TRBD1 aligns across 9 bases. Germline trimming cut 4 bases from V and 0 bases from J; bases unmatched to any gene: 3. This CDR3 has 15 amino acids. Per the germline V gene, CDR1 is LNHDA and CDR2 is SQIVND (reference sequence). The CDR3 DNA reads as TGTGCCAGTAGTACCGACAGGGGGGCTAACTATGGCTACACCTTC. It yields the protein CASSTDRGANYGYTF.

The chain employs TRBV5-1 and TRBJ1-2; 7 bases map to TRBD1. The trim removed 3 bases at V and 7 bases at J, leaving 9 bases unmatched. CDR3 length: 14 residues. Per the germline V gene, CDR1 is SGHRS and CDR2 is YFSETQ. The CDR3 loop reads CASSSGGRLLGYTF. In DNA form, the CDR3 reads TGCGCCAGCAGCTCAGGGGGGCGTCTTCTTGGCTACACCTTC.